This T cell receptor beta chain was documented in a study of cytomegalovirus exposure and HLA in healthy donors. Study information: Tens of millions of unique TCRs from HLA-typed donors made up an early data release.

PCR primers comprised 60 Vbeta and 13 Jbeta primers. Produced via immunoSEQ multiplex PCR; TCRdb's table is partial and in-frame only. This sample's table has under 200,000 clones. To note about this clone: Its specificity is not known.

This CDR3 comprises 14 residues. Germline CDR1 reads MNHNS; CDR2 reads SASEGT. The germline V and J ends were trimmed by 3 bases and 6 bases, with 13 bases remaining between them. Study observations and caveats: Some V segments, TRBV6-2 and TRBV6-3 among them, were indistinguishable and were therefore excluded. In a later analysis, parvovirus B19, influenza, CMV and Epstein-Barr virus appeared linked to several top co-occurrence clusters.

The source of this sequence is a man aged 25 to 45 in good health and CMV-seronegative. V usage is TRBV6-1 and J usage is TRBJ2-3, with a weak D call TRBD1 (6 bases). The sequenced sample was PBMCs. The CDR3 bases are TGTGCCAGCAGTGAGGGACAAATTCTTGATACGCAGTATTTT. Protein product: CASSEGQILDTQYF.